The sequence of this T cell receptor (beta chain) was determined in a study of shared clonotypes between healthy human individuals. Study details: Used for every donor were three CD4 naive, three CD4 memory, two CD8 naive and one CD8 memory plate.

As regards this clone: Its antigen is as yet unknown.

Findings and limits, study-wide: Clonotypes shared by all four sorted-subset donors had higher generation probabilities than non-shared clonotypes.

Every subset had its genomic DNA shared out evenly among several immunoSEQ plates. This table comes from immunoSEQ multiplex PCR, and its TCRdb copy is limited to in-frame clones, with some not included. The sample lists roughly 1,600,000 clones, just under 99% occurring once. Donors were healthy HIV-negative adults without recent acute infections or vaccinations. CDR1 and CDR2 from the germline V gene are ENHRY and SYGVKD. This CDR3 comprises 15 residues. The V end was cut by 0 bases, the J end by 1 base, with 7 bases between. This receptor was obtained from a man aged 30 to 45 in good health. The V call is TRBV10-3, the J call TRBJ1-5; D call uncertain. Sequenced input: naive CD4+ T cells sorted from blood. Regarding subset: CD45RA+ positively selected. The DNA for the CDR3 is TGTGCCATCAGTGAGTCGAGCAACAGCAATCAGCCCCAGCATTTT. This translates into CAISESSNSNQPQHF.